The entry below describes one T cell receptor (beta chain). Antigen: not known. The sample belongs to a study of T cell clones after liver transplantation. On the study more broadly: Three of the eight recipients were HCV-positive; the rest had non-autoimmune, non-viral transplant indications. Study-wide findings and caveats: Donor-reactive sequences fell more than third party-reactive ones, suggesting partial deletion.

The data were produced by immunoSEQ multiplex PCR, yet TCRdb's version contains in-frame clones alone and is incomplete. The sample includes 50,000 to 55,000 clones, approximately 71% of them seen just once. Looked up from germline, CDR1 is ENHRY and CDR2 is SYGVKD. V dropped 3 bases and J dropped 5; count of bases not matched to a gene: 5. The CDR3 has 15 amino acids. This chain joins TRBV10-3 and TRBJ2-3; the match to TRBD1 covers 10 bases. The material sequenced was CD4+ T cells from blood, taken more than 52 months after liver transplant. The source of this sequence is a human patient who received a liver transplant. Some T cells may arise from the graft donor. The CDR3 spells CAISDDRGLGDTQYF. The CDR3 DNA is TGTGCCATCAGTGACGACAGGGGGCTGGGAGATACGCAGTATTTT.